Each of the 10 T cell receptor beta chains below was sequenced from the same sample in a study of T cells in Graves' hyperthyroidism and ophthalmopathy. What was amplified from RNA transcripts were TCR beta CDR3 regions. HTBI primers were used for first-round RT-PCR of the TCR CDR3. TCRdb independently ran MiXCR on the multiplex PCR reads; one entry per CDR3 protein. The table lists 270,000 or so distinct CDR3 sequences, 12% to 15% of them singletons, with 30% in the top ten. The specimen sequenced was blood. The receptors derive from a woman between 50 and 59 years old with Graves' hyperthyroidism that later progressed to Graves' ophthalmopathy.

This clonotype was observed at least ten times. The rearrangement uses TRBV5-1 and TRBJ2-5, with D tentatively TRBD1 (6 bases). In germline, CDR1 is SGHRS, CDR2 YFSETQ. V lost 0 bases and J 1 base, leaving 10 bases between the germline ends. The CDR3 loop spans 15 amino acids. The CDR3 region has the DNA TGCGCCAGCAGCTTGGGAGTGGGGGCCCAAGAGACCCAGTACTTC. This translates into CASSLGVGAQETQYF.

This clonotype has at least ten counts. This chain links TRBV7-6 with TRBJ1-1; a possible D gene is TRBD1 (6 bases). V was trimmed by 6 bases and J by 5 bases, leaving 13 bases between them. Looked up from germline, CDR1 is SGHVS and CDR2 is FNYEAQ. The CDR3 extends over 13 amino acids. Written as DNA, the CDR3 is TGTGCCAGCAGGCCAGGAGGGGGGACTGAAGCTTTCTTT. Protein: CASRPGGGTEAFF.

This clonotype has at least ten counts. The chain joins TRBV9 to TRBJ2-3; 9 nucleotides align to TRBD2. V lost 0 bases to trimming and J lost 2 bases; unmatched junction nucleotides: 7. The germline V gene has CDR1 SGDLS and CDR2 YYNGEE. The CDR3 has 17 amino acids. CDR3 loop: CASSVAWASGNTDTQYF. The CDR3, as DNA: TGTGCCAGCAGCGTAGCTTGGGCTAGCGGGAACACAGATACGCAGTATTTT. The whole variable domain, filled in from reference TRBV9 and TRBJ2-3, reads DSGVTQTPKHLITATGQRVTLRCSPRSGDLSVYWYQQSLDQGLQFLIQYYNGEERAKGNILERFSAQQFPDLHSELNLSSLELGDSALYFCASSVAWASGNTDTQYFGPGTRLTVL.

This clonotype came up many times. The rearrangement joins TRBV20-1 to TRBJ2-7; D remains ambiguous. Trimming removed 2 bases from V and 2 bases from J, with 10 bases in between. Germline V gene sequence: CDR1 DFQATT, CDR2 SNEGSKA (reference sequence). This CDR3 has 13 residues. For the CDR3, the DNA is TGCAGTGCTAGAAACAGAGTGGCCTACGAGCAGTACTTC. It codes for CSARNRVAYEQYF.

Of note for this clonotype: Being one base from a much bigger clone, this may be a read error. The rearrangement uses TRBV3-1 and TRBJ2-2; 10 nucleotides align to TRBD2. The CDR3 covers 16 residues. The germline gives CDR1 LGHDT, CDR2 YNNKEL (reference sequence). CDR3 coding DNA: TGTGCCGGCAGCCAAATAGCGGGAGGAAACACCGGGGAGCTGTTTTTT. Translating it yields CAGSQIAGGNTGELFF.

There are many counts of this clonotype. V and J are TRBV5-1 and TRBJ2-7, with D hard to call. Trimming removed 0 bases from V and 7 bases from J, with 14 bases in between. The V gene's germline CDR1 is SGHRS and CDR2 YFSETQ. The CDR3 loop spans 14 amino acids. The CDR3 spells CASSLAIPTGEQYF. In DNA, the CDR3 is TGCGCCAGCAGCTTGGCTATTCCCACTGGGGAGCAGTACTTC.

This clonotype was found a few times. J is TRBJ2-5 and V is TRBV5-1; 10 bases fit TRBD1. Germline V gene data show CDR1 as SGHRS and CDR2 as YFSETQ. This CDR3 is 13 amino acids long. Trimming at V came to 2 bases and at J to 9 bases, leaving 4 bases not matched to a gene. CDR3 nucleotides: TGCGCCAGCAGCTTCGGACAGGGGGTAGCCCAGTACTTC. Protein: CASSFGQGVAQYF.

A few counts support this clonotype. The CDR3 sequence: CASSTHRQGRANYGYTF. The CDR3 DNA sequence: TGTGCCAGCAGCACCCACCGGCAGGGGCGGGCTAACTATGGCTACACCTTC. The chain is built from TRBV11-2 and TRBJ1-2; tentatively, D is TRBD1 (6 bases). CDR1 SGHAT and CDR2 FQNNGV come from the germline V gene. V shed 5 bases and J shed 0 bases, with 19 bases lying between them. This CDR3 has 17 amino acids.

Only a few counts were recorded for this clonotype. This chain uses TRBV24-1 with TRBJ1-2, with D possibly TRBD1 on 5 matching bases. The CDR3 totals 15 residues. Germline loops: CDR1 KGHDR, CDR2 SFDVKD. Trimming stripped 0 bases from V and 3 bases from J, with 10 bases between. The CDR3 region is CATSDLDGAYYGYTF. The CDR3 coding sequence is TGTGCCACCAGTGATTTGGACGGGGCTTACTATGGCTACACCTTC.

As for this clonotype: A much larger clone differs from this one at a single base, so this may be a read error. This rearrangement joins TRBV3-1 to TRBJ1-2; no clear D. The CDR3 loop spans 13 amino acids. V lost 4 bases and J 5 bases, leaving 11 bases between the germline ends. CDR1 is LGHDT, CDR2 YNNKEL, per germline (reference sequence). Here the CDR3 reads CASSLGPLYGYTF. Written as DNA, the CDR3 is TGTGCCAGCAGCCTAGGGCCACTATATGGCTACACCTTC.